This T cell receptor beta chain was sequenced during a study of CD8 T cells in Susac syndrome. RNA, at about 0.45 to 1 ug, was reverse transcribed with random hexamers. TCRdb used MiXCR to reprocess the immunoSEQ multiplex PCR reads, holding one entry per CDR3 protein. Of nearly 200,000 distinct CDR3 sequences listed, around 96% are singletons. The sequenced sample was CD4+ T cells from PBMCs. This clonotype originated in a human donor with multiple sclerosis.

CDR3 sequence (DNA): TGTGCCAGCAGCATACTAGCGGGACGAGAGACCCAGTACTTC. Translated, it gives CASSILAGRETQYF. The V call is TRBV5-8, the J call TRBJ2-5; TRBD2 agrees at 10 bases. This CDR3 spans 14 amino acids. Germline values: CDR1 SGHTS, CDR2 YDEGEE. Trimming at V came to 4 bases and at J to 4 bases, leaving 4 bases not matched to a gene. Based on the CDR3 plus reference TRBV5-8 and TRBJ2-5, the full variable domain is EAGVTQSPTHLIKTRGQQATLRCSPISGHTSVYWYQQALGLGLQFLLWYDEGEERNRGNFPPRFSGRQFPNYSSELNVNALELEDSALYLCASSILAGRETQYFGPGTRLLVL.